The rows below give T cell receptor beta chains drawn from one sample of a study of molecular identifiers for immune sequencing clone quantification. TCRdb re-called the PCR reads with MiXCR, one entry per CDR3 protein. In the table there are around 460,000 distinct CDR3 sequences, around 23% of which are singletons. Sequenced material: naive CD8+ T cells from blood, with Jurkat cell RNA spiked in. Source of these receptors: a human donor in good health. Some libraries in this study had Jurkat cell RNA spiked in. Both conserved end residues are part of each CDR3. D genes are given only for firm matches. Clone size is shown for a subset of rows, as once, few, many or a class of expanded clone.

d_call j_call clone_size v_call cdr3_nt cdr3_aa
TRBD2 TRBJ2-5 few TRBV9 TGTGCCAGCAGCGTAGGCGGGAGTATAGAGACCCAGTACTTC CASSVGGSIETQYF
- TRBJ2-3 many TRBV11-2 TGTGCCAGCAGCTTAGTCAGCACAGATACGCAGTATTTT CASSLVSTDTQYF
TRBD2 TRBJ2-1 few TRBV19 TGTGCCAGTAGTATCGGGGGGGGGCGGTACAATGAGCAGTTCTTC CASSIGGGRYNEQFF
- TRBJ2-7 - TRBV5-6 TGTGCCAGCAGTCTCGGACAATTACGCGAGCAGTACTTC CASSLGQLREQYF
- TRBJ1-5 - TRBV5-6 TGTGCCAGCAGCGCTGGGGGGGGTACTCAGCCCCAGCATTTT CASSAGGGTQPQHF
TRBD1 TRBJ2-7 - TRBV3-1 TGTGCCAGCAGCCCAGCCGGGACAGGGGCCGAGTACGAGCAGTACTTC CASSPAGTGAEYEQYF
TRBD1 TRBJ1-2 few TRBV5-1 TGCGCCAGCAGCTCCACCGGGACAGGAGATATAACTAACTATGGCTACACCTTC CASSSTGTGDITNYGYTF
- TRBJ1-5 many TRBV15 TGTGCCACCAGCAGAGATAAGGGGGTTAATCAGCCCCAGCATTTT CATSRDKGVNQPQHF
- TRBJ2-7 few TRBV13 TGTGCCAGCAGCTTAGGCCTGGCCACTAGCTACGAGCAGTACTTC CASSLGLATSYEQYF
- TRBJ1-5 many TRBV6-2/TRBV6-3 TGTGCCAGCAGGACCTTATATAGCAATCAGCCCCAGCATTTT CASRTLYSNQPQHF
- TRBJ1-4 - TRBV7-9 TGTGCCAGCAGCTTAGTAATCGGCACTAATGAAAAACTGTTTTTT CASSLVIGTNEKLFF
TRBD1 TRBJ2-3 many TRBV5-5 TGTGCCAGCAGCCCCCGGACAGGGGGAAGCACAGATACGCAGTATTTT CASSPRTGGSTDTQYF
- TRBJ2-7 - TRBV11-2 TGTGCCAGCAGCTTATATAACGAGCAGTACTTC CASSLYNEQYF
- TRBJ2-4 - TRBV20-1 TGCAGTGCTAGCGGGAGAACCAAAAACATTCAGTACTTC CSASGRTKNIQYF
- TRBJ2-7 - TRBV10-2 TGCGCCAGCTGGGGAAGCTCCCACGAGCAGTACTTC CASWGSSHEQYF
- TRBJ2-7 few TRBV30 TGTGCCTGGAGTGTACGGGGCTCGTTCTCCTACGAGCAGTACTTC CAWSVRGSFSYEQYF
TRBD1 TRBJ1-5 many TRBV30 TGTGCCTGGAGTAGGACAGGGGCTGGCAATCAGCCCCAGCATTTT CAWSRTGAGNQPQHF
- TRBJ1-4 - TRBV20-1 TGCGGTGCGCCCCCTCCGGGACCACCTCGGGAAAAACTGTTTTTT CGAPPPGPPREKLFF
- TRBJ1-6 many TRBV4-1 TGCGCCAGCAGCCAAGACAGAATTAACTCCTATAATTCACCCCTCCACTTT CASSQDRINSYNSPLHF
TRBD1 TRBJ1-1 many TRBV7-9 TGTGCCAGCAGCGGACGGACAGGGCCCGACACTGAAGCTTTCTTT CASSGRTGPDTEAFF
- TRBJ2-5 many TRBV20-1 TGCAGTGCTAGATTCCATCGGGGAGAGACCCAGTACTTC CSARFHRGETQYF
- TRBJ2-2 many TRBV7-6 TGTGCCAGCAGCCCAGGACGAGAGGAGCTGTTTTTT CASSPGREELFF
TRBD2 TRBJ2-3 many TRBV29-1 TGCAGCGTTGACGGGACTAGCGGGAGCAGCACAGATACGCAGTATTTT CSVDGTSGSSTDTQYF
- TRBJ1-1 many TRBV13 TGTGCCAGCAGCTCGTTCGACCCTGAAGCTTTCTTT CASSSFDPEAFF
- TRBJ2-3 many TRBV5-6 TGTGCCAGCAGCGGATTCGGCCGGGTAAACACAGATACGCAGTATTTT CASSGFGRVNTDTQYF
- TRBJ2-7 - TRBV27 TGTGCCAGCAGTTTAGGGGTGGGCCACTACGAGCAGTACTTC CASSLGVGHYEQYF
- TRBJ2-3 many TRBV20-1 TGCAGTGCTAGGGAGTGGGGGGGCACAGATACGCAGTATTTT CSAREWGGTDTQYF
- TRBJ1-5 few TRBV4-2 TGTGCCAGCAGCCAAGAGTATAGCAATCAGCCCCAGCATTTT CASSQEYSNQPQHF
- TRBJ1-1 - TRBV4-3 TGCGCCAGCAGCCAAAGCGGGGCGTGGGGAAGTGAAGCTTTCTTT CASSQSGAWGSEAFF
- TRBJ2-7 - TRBV9 TGTGCCAGCAGCCCCAGCCGGGCGGGGTCCTACGAGCAGTACTTC CASSPSRAGSYEQYF
- TRBJ2-1 few TRBV27 TGTGCCAGCAGTTTGGCGACCGATTACAATGAGCAGTTCTTC CASSLATDYNEQFF
TRBD1 TRBJ1-6 - TRBV13 TGTGCCAGCAGCCCTTCGGACAGGGGATCTTTTTCACCCCTCCACTTT CASSPSDRGSFSPLHF
TRBD1 TRBJ2-5 - TRBV15 TGTGCCACCAGCAGAATTCAGGACAGGCAAGAGACCCAGTACTTC CATSRIQDRQETQYF
- TRBJ2-1 once TRBV14 TGTGCCAGCGGCCAGCGGAGTGCGGTTGAGCAGTTCTTC CASGQRSAVEQFF
- TRBJ2-7 - TRBV6-1 TGTGCCAGCAGTGCAGCCCCGGGGAACGCGCAGTACTTC CASSAAPGNAQYF
TRBD2 TRBJ2-2 - TRBV5-4 TGTGCCAGCAGCTTGGGGACTAGCGGAGCGGACCCGGTTTTGAACACCGGGGAGCTGTCTTTT CASSLGTSGADPVLNTGELSF
TRBD1 TRBJ1-1 many TRBV6-4 TGTGCCAGCAGTGACCTGGGACAGAGACTCTCGAACACTGAAGCTTTCTTT CASSDLGQRLSNTEAFF
- TRBJ2-6 - TRBV19 TGTGCCAGCTCATTCTCTGGGGCCGACGTCCTGACTTTC CASSFSGADVLTF
- TRBJ2-3 few TRBV7-9 TGTGCCAGCAGCTTGGTTAGGGAAGAGGCAGATACGCAGTATTTT CASSLVREEADTQYF
TRBD1 TRBJ1-5 few TRBV10-1 TGCGCCAGATCCGGGACAGTCAATCAGCCCCAGCATTTT CARSGTVNQPQHF
TRBD1 TRBJ1-3 - TRBV7-6 TGTGCCAGCAGCCAGGGACAGGGGAGGGGCGACACCATATATTTT CASSQGQGRGDTIYF
- TRBJ1-2 - TRBV30 TGTGCCTGGAGTGCAGGGGTTCCGGGCTACACCTTC CAWSAGVPGYTF
- TRBJ1-5 many TRBV7-8 TGTGCCAGCAGCCTGGGAGGGCCCGACAATCAGCCCCAGCATTTT CASSLGGPDNQPQHF
- TRBJ2-3 - TRBV12-3/TRBV12-4 TGTGCCAGCAGTAGGGGGGCTGGAGATACGCAGTATTTT CASSRGAGDTQYF
TRBD2 TRBJ2-3 - TRBV30 TGTGCCTGGGACGCCATCGGGACTAGCGACTTTTCCGATACGCAGTATTTT CAWDAIGTSDFSDTQYF
TRBD2 TRBJ2-5 - TRBV5-5 TGTGCCAGCAGCCTTTTACTAGCGGGGGTAGAGACCCAGTACTTC CASSLLLAGVETQYF
- TRBJ2-5 many TRBV4-1 TGCGCCAGCAGCCAAGATCTGGAGACCCAGTACTTC CASSQDLETQYF
- TRBJ1-1 few TRBV11-2 TGTGCCAGCAGCTTAGATTTCCTAGCGGGCACTGAAGCTTTCTTT CASSLDFLAGTEAFF
- TRBJ1-2 many TRBV4-3 TGCGCCAGCAGCCAAGATCGACAGCACTATGGCTACACCTTC CASSQDRQHYGYTF
- TRBJ2-7 - TRBV30 TGTGCCTGGAGTGTATCCGAGACTAACGAGCAGTGCTTC CAWSVSETNEQCF
TRBD2 TRBJ2-1 - TRBV7-2 TGTGCCAGCAGCCCTCTTAGCGGGAGGAATGGTGGTGAGCAGTTCTTC CASSPLSGRNGGEQFF
- TRBJ1-2 many TRBV7-9 TGTGCCAGCAGCTTATTCCCCACAGGAGTTAACTATGGCTACACCTTC CASSLFPTGVNYGYTF
- TRBJ2-7 many TRBV29-1 TGCAGCGCCGGGGACTCTCCGAGCTCCTACGAGCAGTACTTC CSAGDSPSSYEQYF
- TRBJ1-1 - TRBV12-3/TRBV12-4 TGTGCCAGCAGTTTTGCTGAAGCTTTCTTT CASSFAEAFF
TRBD1 TRBJ2-2 few TRBV9 TGTGCCAGTGCGGGACAGGGGGTCACCGGGGAGCTGTTTTTT CASAGQGVTGELFF
- TRBJ2-5 many TRBV7-9 TGTGCCAGCAGCCCCATCCTCACGGGGGTAGGAGAGACCCAGTACTTC CASSPILTGVGETQYF
TRBD2 TRBJ2-1 - TRBV11-2 TGTGCCAGCAGCCACCCATGGCTAGCGGACAATGAGCAGTTCTTC CASSHPWLADNEQFF